This entry lists 8 T cell receptor beta chains sequenced from one sample in a study of CD8 T cells in ankylosing spondylitis (dated by TCRdb to the late 2010s). Receptor libraries were prepared by 5' RACE. The sequencing machine was an Illumina HiSeq 2500. Using fastp at Q25 and MiXCR, TCRdb reprocessed the public reads and kept productive beta chains. Rows are unified per CDR3 protein, each entry keeping the most common DNA and genes. In this sample the table shows around 320,000 distinct CDR3 sequences, less than 25% of which occur a single time. Approximately 3.7% of the sample is in the top ten clones. The sequencing input was blood, either unsorted or a sorted T cell fraction (not recorded which). The receptors derive from a female donor with ankylosing spondylitis or in good health (not recorded which).

The chain is built from TRBV6-2 or TRBV6-3 and TRBJ2-1; 7 nucleotides agree with TRBD1. The ends lost 2 bases at V and 9 bases at J; junction bases unmatched: 7. The CDR3 is 14 residues long. From germline, CDR1 is MNHEY and CDR2 SVGEGT. The CDR3 nucleotides read TGTGCCAGCAGTTACCGGGACAGTGTCCCTGAGCAGTTCTTC. Protein product: CASSYRDSVPEQFF.

This sequence joins TRBV27 and TRBJ2-3; D gene uncertain. The length of the CDR3 is 14 residues. Germline V lookup: CDR1 MNHEY, CDR2 SMNVEV (reference sequence). The V gene lost 3 bases and the J gene lost 2 bases, with 9 bases spanning the gap. This chain's CDR3 is CASSFRDVTDTQYF. CDR3 coding DNA: TGTGCCAGCAGTTTCCGAGATGTCACAGATACGCAGTATTTT.

The chain's CDR3 is CASSSDSGALNEQFF. CDR3 nucleotides: TGCGCCAGCAGCTCGGATAGCGGGGCTCTCAATGAGCAGTTCTTC. This chain uses TRBV5-1 with TRBJ2-1, with 8 bases aligning to TRBD2. Trimming cost V 3 bases and J 6 bases; bases outside gene matches: 8. Germline V gene lookup returns CDR1 SGHRS and CDR2 YFSETQ. The CDR3 totals 15 residues.

V is TRBV12-3 or TRBV12-4 and J is TRBJ1-5; possible D gene TRBD1, 5 bases. CDR3 size: 15 residues. V was shortened by 6 bases and J by 1 base, with 13 bases between the two germline ends. The CDR3 here is CASSLGPLSNQPQHF. The CDR3 DNA reads as TGTGCCAGCAGCCTGGGACCCCTAAGCAATCAGCCCCAGCATTTT.

V usage is TRBV30 and J usage is TRBJ1-1; tentatively, D is TRBD1 (6 bases). Looked up from germline, CDR1 is GTSNPN and CDR2 is SVGIG (reference sequence). V lost 2 bases and J 2 bases, leaving 9 bases between the germline ends. The CDR3 loop spans 13 amino acids. In DNA, the CDR3 is TGTGCCTGGAGTAACAGGGCCAACACTGAAGCTTTCTTT. Amino acid sequence: CAWSNRANTEAFF. The full variable domain, rest sourced from reference TRBV30 and TRBJ1-1, is SQTIHQWPATLVQPVGSPLSLECTVEGTSNPNLYWYRQAAGRGLQLLFYSVGIGQISSEVPQNLSASRPQDRQFILSSKKLLLSDSGFYLCAWSNRANTEAFFGQGTRLTVV.

CDR3 amino acids: CASSEGGNTDTQYF. As DNA, the CDR3 is TGTGCCAGCAGTGAAGGGGGCAACACAGATACGCAGTATTTT. This chain links TRBV2 with TRBJ2-3; D is perhaps TRBD1 (5 bases). CDR3 length equals 14 residues. With 1 base removed from V and 2 bases from J, the gap between germline ends came to 7 bases. Germline values: CDR1 SNHLY, CDR2 FYNNEI.

This CDR3 reads CASSFWGQGNYEQYF. CDR3 bases: TGTGCCAGCAGTTTTTGGGGGCAGGGCAACTACGAGCAGTACTTC. The gene calls are TRBV27 and TRBJ2-7, with D possibly TRBD1 on 6 matching bases. The V end lost 3 bases, the J end lost 3 bases, and 15 bases lay between the germline ends. The CDR3 consists of 15 residues. The germline CDR1 and CDR2 sequences are MNHEY and SMNVEV (reference sequence).

The chain has TRBV21-1 and TRBJ2-1; the listed D gene, TRBD1, was not tested against the DNA. TRBV21-1 is noted as a pseudogene. This CDR3 has 16 amino acids. The CDR3 protein is CASSPLSSGGYNEQFF. CDR3 DNA sequence: TGTGCCAGCAGCCCCCTCTCCAGCGGGGGCTACAATGAGCAGTTCTTC.